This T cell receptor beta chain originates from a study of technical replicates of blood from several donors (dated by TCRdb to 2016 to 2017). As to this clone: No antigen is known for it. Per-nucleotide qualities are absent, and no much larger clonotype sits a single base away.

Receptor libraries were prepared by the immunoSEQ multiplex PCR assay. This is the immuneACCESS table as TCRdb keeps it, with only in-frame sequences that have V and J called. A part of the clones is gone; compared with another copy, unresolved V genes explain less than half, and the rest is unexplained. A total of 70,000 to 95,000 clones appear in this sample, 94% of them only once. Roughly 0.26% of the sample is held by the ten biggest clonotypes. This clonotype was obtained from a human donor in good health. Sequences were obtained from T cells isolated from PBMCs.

The nucleotide sequence is given as TGTGCCAGCAGTGCCATGCCCAGGGGGGAAGGCTATGGCTACACCTTC. The translation is CASSAMPRGEGYGYTF. This chain joins TRBV2 to TRBJ1-2, with 7 bases in between that match TRBD1. V is trimmed back by 4 bases and J by 4 bases, and the junction contains 12 bases that no gene match accounts for. From the cysteine up to the phenylalanine, the CDR3 has a length of 16 residues. CDR3 DNA only is kept here, 48 bases in frame from base 1. CDR1 and CDR2 are drawn from the germline V gene: SNHLY, FYNNEI.